This is a list of T cell receptor beta chains from one sample in a study of blood T cell repertoires in COVID-19. Clones were read by immunoSEQ multiplex PCR, and TCRdb kept only the in-frame ones, dropping some. The top ten clones hold about 5% of a sample with about 160,000 clones, about 85% of them seen once. Sequencing was done on a sample of PBMCs or T cells enriched from blood (not recorded which). The receptor source for this set is a woman between 35 and 50 years old with acute COVID-19. Each CDR3 is given with its conserved first and last residue. Each record gives: V gene, D gene, J gene, CDR3 protein. A D gene is named only where the DNA matches it firmly.

v_gene: TRBV4-1; d_gene: -; j_gene: TRBJ2-1; CDR3aa: CASSHLSQSPNEQFF
v_gene: TRBV5-1; d_gene: -; j_gene: TRBJ1-1; CDR3aa: CASSLESGRGTEAFF
v_gene: TRBV24-1; d_gene: -; j_gene: TRBJ2-1; CDR3aa: CATSEGGFSSYNEQFF
v_gene: TRBV5-1; d_gene: TRBD2; j_gene: TRBJ2-1; CDR3aa: CASSLGTSGPYNEQFF
v_gene: TRBV20-1; d_gene: -; j_gene: TRBJ1-5; CDR3aa: CSASGLDQPQHF
v_gene: TRBV7-9; d_gene: -; j_gene: TRBJ1-1; CDR3aa: CASGGGFGDTEAFF
v_gene: TRBV5-1; d_gene: TRBD1; j_gene: TRBJ2-1; CDR3aa: CASSLGQGAYNEQFF
v_gene: TRBV5-7; d_gene: -; j_gene: TRBJ2-7; CDR3aa: CASSLCTGTAWGYYEQYF
v_gene: TRBV5-1; d_gene: -; j_gene: TRBJ1-2; CDR3aa: CASSFIGANGYTF
v_gene: TRBV11-2; d_gene: -; j_gene: TRBJ1-1; CDR3aa: CASSFSGYTEAFF
v_gene: TRBV29-1; d_gene: -; j_gene: TRBJ2-7; CDR3aa: CSVLGGSGLSYEQYF
v_gene: TRBV27; d_gene: TRBD2; j_gene: TRBJ2-1; CDR3aa: CASRGTSGRAFRSYNEQFF
v_gene: TRBV7-9; d_gene: -; j_gene: TRBJ1-1; CDR3aa: CASSPTQTSNTEAFF
v_gene: TRBV10-3; d_gene: TRBD2; j_gene: TRBJ2-1; CDR3aa: CAISLSGMAYNEQFF
v_gene: TRBV18; d_gene: -; j_gene: TRBJ1-5; CDR3aa: CASSLGQRNQPQHF
v_gene: TRBV3-1/TRBV3-2; d_gene: TRBD2; j_gene: TRBJ2-7; CDR3aa: CASSPGTPGGYEQYF
v_gene: TRBV2; d_gene: -; j_gene: TRBJ2-1; CDR3aa: CASKTGSPYNEQFF
v_gene: TRBV19; d_gene: -; j_gene: TRBJ2-5; CDR3aa: CASSILADQETQYF
v_gene: TRBV19; d_gene: -; j_gene: TRBJ2-1; CDR3aa: CASSKSSSYNEQFF
v_gene: TRBV5-1; d_gene: TRBD2; j_gene: TRBJ2-5; CDR3aa: CASSQALAGVGQETQYF
v_gene: TRBV13; d_gene: TRBD2; j_gene: TRBJ2-3; CDR3aa: CASSPRGTSGSIMSTDTQYF
v_gene: TRBV14; d_gene: -; j_gene: TRBJ1-6; CDR3aa: CASSPYQGSPLHF
v_gene: TRBV30; d_gene: TRBD2; j_gene: TRBJ2-3; CDR3aa: CAWSVRRPLAGSTDTQYF
v_gene: TRBV11-2; d_gene: -; j_gene: TRBJ2-1; CDR3aa: CASSLDRLSYNEQFF
v_gene: TRBV9; d_gene: -; j_gene: TRBJ1-4; CDR3aa: CASSVGAIANEKLFF
v_gene: TRBV6-1; d_gene: TRBD2; j_gene: TRBJ2-7; CDR3aa: CASSDRTSGSYEQYF
v_gene: TRBV5-1; d_gene: TRBD1; j_gene: TRBJ2-7; CDR3aa: CASGRQGGNEQYF
v_gene: TRBV20-1; d_gene: -; j_gene: TRBJ1-1; CDR3aa: CSASGAGAAFF
v_gene: TRBV9; d_gene: -; j_gene: TRBJ2-3; CDR3aa: CASSVGLQFSTDTQYF
v_gene: TRBV7-3; d_gene: TRBD2; j_gene: TRBJ2-2; CDR3aa: CASTGGIAGVGTGELFF
v_gene: TRBV12-3/TRBV12-4; d_gene: -; j_gene: TRBJ2-3; CDR3aa: CASSFPGDTQYF
v_gene: TRBV18; d_gene: TRBD1; j_gene: TRBJ2-7; CDR3aa: CASSQSTGLDEQYF
v_gene: TRBV7-3; d_gene: -; j_gene: TRBJ2-3; CDR3aa: CASSSEGVAGEADTQYF
v_gene: TRBV5-1; d_gene: TRBD1; j_gene: TRBJ2-3; CDR3aa: CASSLGQVRDTQYF
v_gene: TRBV5-4; d_gene: -; j_gene: TRBJ2-7; CDR3aa: CASSLAGSSYEQYF
v_gene: TRBV2; d_gene: -; j_gene: TRBJ2-2; CDR3aa: CASRGSGELFF
v_gene: TRBV30; d_gene: TRBD1; j_gene: TRBJ2-1; CDR3aa: CAWSVTGVNEQFF
v_gene: TRBV7-9; d_gene: TRBD2; j_gene: TRBJ2-7; CDR3aa: CASSLRAGLVSSYEQYF
v_gene: TRBV20-1; d_gene: -; j_gene: TRBJ2-1; CDR3aa: CSACDYYNEQFF
v_gene: TRBV28; d_gene: TRBD1; j_gene: TRBJ1-4; CDR3aa: CASSATGGDEKLFF
v_gene: TRBV4-1; d_gene: TRBD1; j_gene: TRBJ1-4; CDR3aa: CASSQDRGGQGNEKLFF
v_gene: TRBV6-6; d_gene: -; j_gene: TRBJ1-1; CDR3aa: CASRISANTEAFF
v_gene: TRBV25-1; d_gene: TRBD1; j_gene: TRBJ1-2; CDR3aa: CASSLNRGQGIEGYTF
v_gene: TRBV3-1/TRBV3-2; d_gene: -; j_gene: TRBJ2-2; CDR3aa: CASSQLNTGELFF
v_gene: TRBV5-4; d_gene: -; j_gene: TRBJ1-2; CDR3aa: CASSSGSIYGYTF
v_gene: TRBV27; d_gene: TRBD2; j_gene: TRBJ2-5; CDR3aa: CASSQGLWTSGKETQYF
v_gene: TRBV4-1; d_gene: TRBD1; j_gene: TRBJ2-7; CDR3aa: CASSRGTGGSYEQYF
v_gene: TRBV7-8; d_gene: TRBD1; j_gene: TRBJ2-4; CDR3aa: CASSPRTGRVQYF
v_gene: TRBV3-1/TRBV3-2; d_gene: -; j_gene: TRBJ2-1; CDR3aa: CASSQGRNNEQFF
v_gene: TRBV6-5; d_gene: -; j_gene: TRBJ1-4; CDR3aa: CASSYSGSRNEKLFF
v_gene: TRBV3-1/TRBV3-2; d_gene: -; j_gene: TRBJ2-3; CDR3aa: CASSDRDSTRDTQYF
v_gene: TRBV10-2; d_gene: -; j_gene: TRBJ1-6; CDR3aa: CASIDGGAPPYSPLHF
v_gene: TRBV5-1; d_gene: TRBD2; j_gene: TRBJ2-3; CDR3aa: CASSSLTSVGTDTQYF
v_gene: TRBV5-1; d_gene: TRBD2; j_gene: TRBJ2-1; CDR3aa: CASSPGLAGPNEQFF